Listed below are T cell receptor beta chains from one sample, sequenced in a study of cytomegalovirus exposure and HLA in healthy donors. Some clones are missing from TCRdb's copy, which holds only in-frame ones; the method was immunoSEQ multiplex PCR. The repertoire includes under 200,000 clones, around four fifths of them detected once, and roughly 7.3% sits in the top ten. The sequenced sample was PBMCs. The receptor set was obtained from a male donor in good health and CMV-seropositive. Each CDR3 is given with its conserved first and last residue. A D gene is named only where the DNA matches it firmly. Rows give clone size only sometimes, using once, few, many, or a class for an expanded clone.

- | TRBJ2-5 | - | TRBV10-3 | TGTGCCATCAAGGGGGGGGCGCAAGAGACCCAGTACTTC | CAIKGGAQETQYF
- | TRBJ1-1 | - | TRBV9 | TGTGCCAGCAGCTCCCCTCAGGGGCTGAACACTGAAGCTTTCTTT | CASSSPQGLNTEAFF
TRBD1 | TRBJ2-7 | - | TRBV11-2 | TGTGCCAGCAGCATAGGGACAGGGCCCATGTACGAGCAGTACTTC | CASSIGTGPMYEQYF
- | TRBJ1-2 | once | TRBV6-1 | TGTGCCAGCACCCTAGGACAGACGTTCTATGGCTACACCTTC | CASTLGQTFYGYTF
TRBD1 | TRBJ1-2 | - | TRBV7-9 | TGTGCCAGCAGCCCACGACAGGGGTATGGCTACACCTTC | CASSPRQGYGYTF
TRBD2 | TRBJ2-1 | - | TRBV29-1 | TGCAGCGTGGGACTAGAATACAATGAGCAGTTCTTC | CSVGLEYNEQFF
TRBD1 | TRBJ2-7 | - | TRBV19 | TGTGCCAGTTCGCCGGGACAGACCTACGAGCAGTACTTC | CASSPGQTYEQYF
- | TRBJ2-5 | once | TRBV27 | TGTGCCAGCGGCTTGGGGGGGCTGAATCAAGAGACCCAGTACTTC | CASGLGGLNQETQYF
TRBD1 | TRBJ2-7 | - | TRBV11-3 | TGTGCCAGCAGCCCAGGGACAGGGACAGGGTACGAGCAGTACTTC | CASSPGTGTGYEQYF
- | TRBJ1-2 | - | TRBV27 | TGTGCCAGCAGTTTCGGGGTTAACTATGGCTACACCTTC | CASSFGVNYGYTF
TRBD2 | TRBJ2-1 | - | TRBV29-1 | TGCAGCGTTTTATCCGGGACTAGCGGGGGGCGATTCTCCTACAATGAGCAGTTCTTC | CSVLSGTSGGRFSYNEQFF
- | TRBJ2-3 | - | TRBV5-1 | TGCGCCACCTCCCCCGGGACTAGCACAGATACGCAGTATTTT | CATSPGTSTDTQYF
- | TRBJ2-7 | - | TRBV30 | TGTGCCTGGAGTCCCCAGGGCCTCAAGCAGTACTTC | CAWSPQGLKQYF
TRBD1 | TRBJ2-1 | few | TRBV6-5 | TGTGCCAGCAGTTTACGGACAGGGGTAAAGAATGAGCAGTTCTTC | CASSLRTGVKNEQFF
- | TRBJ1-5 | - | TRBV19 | TGTGCCAGTAGCTTGATGGCTCAGCCCCAGCATTTT | CASSLMAQPQHF
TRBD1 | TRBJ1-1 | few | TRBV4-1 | TGCGCCAGCAGCCATCTCGAACGGGACAGCCAAGCTTTCTTT | CASSHLERDSQAFF
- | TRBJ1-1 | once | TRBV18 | TGTGCCAGCTCACCCCTTACAGAGAACACTGAAGCTTTCTTT | CASSPLTENTEAFF
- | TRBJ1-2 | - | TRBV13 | TGTGCCAGCAGCTCTGTCGGACGGGGAGGCGGCTACACCTTC | CASSSVGRGGGYTF
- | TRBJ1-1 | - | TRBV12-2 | TGTGCAAGTCGCCGGTTAAAGGGGGCCAGGGGGGCCGTAGCTTTCTTT | CASRRLKGARGAVAFF
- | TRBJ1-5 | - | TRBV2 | TGTGCCAGCAGCCCCGGCGTGGGCCAGCCCCAGCATTTT | CASSPGVGQPQHF